The 13 T cell receptor beta chains below all came from one sample that was sequenced in a study of T-cell reconstitution after alpha-beta-depleted transplantation in children. Preparation of the TCRbeta library used unique molecular identifiers. TCRdb redid the calling of the PCR reads with MiXCR, one entry per CDR3 protein. Found here are nearly 350,000 distinct CDR3 sequences, 15% to 20% of them singletons; the top ten hold about 41%. This material consisted of PBMCs, mostly from graft donor cells, taken 360 days after TCRalphabeta/CD19-depleted stem cell transplant. The receptors stem from a male patient between 2 and 15 years old who had a stem cell transplant for acute lymphoblastic leukemia, so the T cells may come from the graft donor.

In its sample, this clonotype was seen a few times. The rearrangement links TRBV29-1 to TRBJ2-1, with TRBD2 as a possible D gene (6 bases). V lost 4 bases and J 7 bases, leaving 14 bases between the germline ends. This CDR3 comprises 13 residues. The germline V gene has CDR1 SQVTM and CDR2 ANQGSEA. CDR3 DNA sequence: TGCAGCGTTGTCCGGGAGTTCCGGAATGAGCAGTTCTTC. It specifies CSVVREFRNEQFF.

The V and J genes are TRBV7-6 and TRBJ2-5, with 9 bases that match TRBD1. The V gene end was trimmed by 6 bases and the J gene end by 0 bases; junction bases not matched to a gene: 11. This CDR3 is 17 amino acids long. Germline V gives CDR1 SGHVS, CDR2 FNYEAQ. DNA for the CDR3: TGTGCCAGCAGTTTGACCCCCGGGACAGGGTACCAAGAGACCCAGTACTTC. Translated, it gives CASSLTPGTGYQETQYF.

This clonotype was seen a few times. The V gene is TRBV12-3 or TRBV12-4, the J gene TRBJ2-7; D is ambiguous. The CDR3 covers 13 residues. V dropped 2 bases and J dropped 3 bases, with 8 bases sitting between them. CDR3: CASSLSRVYEQYF. As DNA, the CDR3 is TGTGCCAGCAGTTTATCCCGGGTCTACGAGCAGTACTTC.

This clonotype came up many times. The chain uses TRBV29-1 and TRBJ2-1; the D gene is possibly TRBD2 (5 bases). The V gene lost 4 bases and the J gene lost 8 bases, with 12 bases spanning the gap. The CDR3 loop spans 12 amino acids. Germline CDR1 reads SQVTM; CDR2 reads ANQGSEA. DNA of the CDR3: TGCAGCGTTGTCTGGGGAGAGGATGAGCAGTTCTTC. Residues: CSVVWGEDEQFF.

This clonotype was picked up a small number of times. V gene TRBV6-1 combines with J gene TRBJ2-3, with D uncertain. This CDR3 is 14 amino acids long. Deletions cut 1 base from V and 8 bases from J, with 13 bases between. Germline assignment: CDR1 MNHNS and CDR2 SASEGT. The CDR3 coding sequence is TGTGCCAGCAGTGAAGTGGAGCGTACGGGTACGCAGTATTTT. Amino acid sequence: CASSEVERTGTQYF.

Only a few counts were recorded for this clonotype. The rearrangement joins TRBV6-1 to TRBJ2-7; 8 bases match TRBD1. The CDR3 has 14 amino acids. With V trimmed by 6 bases and J by 2 bases, 6 bases remained unmatched. CDR1 is MNHNS, CDR2 SASEGT, per germline. This CDR3 is CASRRTGPTYEQYF. In nucleotides, the CDR3 is TGTGCCAGCAGGAGGACAGGGCCAACCTACGAGCAGTACTTC.

At least ten counts were recorded for this clonotype. The rearrangement joins TRBV7-9 to TRBJ2-7, with 10 bases fitting TRBD1. CDR3 length: 16 residues. V shed 4 bases and J 2 bases; nucleotides not matched to a gene: 8. Germline lookup yields CDR1 SEHNR and CDR2 FQNEAQ (reference sequence). CDR3 coding DNA: TGTGCCAGCAGCTCCAACCGGGACAGGGGAGCCTACGAGCAGTACTTC. Translating it yields CASSSNRDRGAYEQYF.

The chain couples TRBV5-6 to TRBJ2-7, with D possibly TRBD2 on 6 matching bases. V shed 0 bases and J shed 0 bases, with 13 bases lying between them. The CDR3 spans 16 residues. Per germline, CDR1 SGHDT and CDR2 YYEEEE. This CDR3 reads CASSLVGSGSSYEQYF. The DNA for the CDR3 is TGTGCCAGCAGCTTGGTAGGTAGCGGCAGCTCCTACGAGCAGTACTTC.

This chain uses TRBV10-3 with TRBJ1-3; D might be TRBD1 (6 bases). Trimming removed 6 bases at V and 4 bases at J, with 13 bases between. Germline loops: CDR1 ENHRY, CDR2 SYGVKD. The CDR3 runs to 14 residues. The CDR3 loop is CAISLPGAGNTIYF. As DNA, the CDR3 is TGTGCCATCAGCCTCCCGGGGGCGGGAAACACCATATATTTT.

This chain joins TRBV7-9 and TRBJ2-7; 8 bases are shared with TRBD2. Trimming removed 6 bases from V and 1 base from J; junction bases left unmatched: 5. Germline V gene lookup returns CDR1 SEHNR and CDR2 FQNEAQ (reference sequence). This CDR3 spans 14 amino acids. The CDR3 DNA sequence: TGTGCCAGCAGTCCCGGGGGGGGGTCCTACGAGCAGTACTTC. Its protein is CASSPGGGSYEQYF.

This clonotype was counted between two and nine times. The rearrangement uses TRBV20-1 and TRBJ2-5; 8 bases align to TRBD2. Trimming removed 5 bases from V and 0 bases from J; junction bases left unmatched: 2. The CDR3 loop spans 13 amino acids. Germline CDR1 and CDR2: DFQATT and SNEGSKA (reference sequence). CDR3 sequence reads: CSALLADQETQYF. As DNA, the CDR3 is TGCAGTGCTTTACTAGCGGACCAAGAGACCCAGTACTTC.

The gene calls are TRBV7-6 and TRBJ2-1; D call uncertain. V dropped 1 base and J dropped 4 bases, with 11 bases sitting between them. The germline gives CDR1 SGHVS, CDR2 FNYEAQ. The CDR3 runs 15 residues. CDR3: CASSLDPEAYNEQFF. Here the CDR3 DNA reads TGTGCCAGCAGCTTAGATCCCGAGGCATACAATGAGCAGTTCTTC.

The V gene is TRBV3-1, the J gene TRBJ2-6; 8 nucleotides agree with TRBD2. With 2 bases clipped from V and 0 bases from J, the junction kept 3 bases outside the gene matches. The CDR3 is 17 amino acids. CDR1 and CDR2 (germline): LGHDT, YNNKEL (reference sequence). CDR3 DNA sequence: TGTGCCAGCAGCCAACGGGGGGGCATCTCTGGGGCCAACGTCCTGACTTTC. It codes for CASSQRGGISGANVLTF.